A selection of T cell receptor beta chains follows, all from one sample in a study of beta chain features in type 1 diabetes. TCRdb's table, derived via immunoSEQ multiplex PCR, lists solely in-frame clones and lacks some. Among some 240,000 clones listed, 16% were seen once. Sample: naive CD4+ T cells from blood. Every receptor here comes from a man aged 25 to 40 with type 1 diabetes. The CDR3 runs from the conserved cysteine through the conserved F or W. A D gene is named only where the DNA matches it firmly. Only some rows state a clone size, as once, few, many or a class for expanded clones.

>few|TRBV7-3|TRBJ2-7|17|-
CASSLRTGAGVSYEQYF
TGTGCCAGCAGCTTACGAACTGGCGCTGGAGTCTCCTACGAGCAGTACTTC
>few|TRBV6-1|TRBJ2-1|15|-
CASSGQGLAYNEQFF
TGTGCCAGCAGCGGGCAGGGCCTGGCCTACAATGAGCAGTTCTTC
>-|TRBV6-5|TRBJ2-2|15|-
CASSYNGGNTGELFF
TGTGCCAGCAGTTACAACGGGGGGAACACCGGGGAGCTGTTTTTT
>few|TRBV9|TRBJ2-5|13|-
CASSPGRRETQYF
TGTGCCAGCAGCCCCGGCCGTAGGGAGACCCAGTACTTC
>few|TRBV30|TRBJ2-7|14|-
CAWSKQGAAYEQYF
TGTGCCTGGAGCAAACAGGGAGCCGCCTACGAGCAGTACTTC
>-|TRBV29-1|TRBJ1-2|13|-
CSAGEGQGFGYTF
TGCAGCGCCGGCGAGGGGCAGGGTTTCGGCTACACCTTC
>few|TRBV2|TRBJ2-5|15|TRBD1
CASQKQGAKEETQYF
TGTGCCAGCCAGAAACAGGGGGCGAAGGAAGAGACCCAGTACTTC
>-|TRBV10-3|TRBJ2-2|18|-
CAISESTGLRRVTGELFF
TGTGCCATCAGTGAGTCGACGGGACTCCGACGGGTCACCGGGGAGCTGTTTTTT
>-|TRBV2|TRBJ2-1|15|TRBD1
CASSGPGQGRNEQFF
TGTGCCAGCAGTGGGCCGGGACAGGGGAGGAATGAGCAGTTCTTC
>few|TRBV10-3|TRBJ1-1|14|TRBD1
CAIRFGTANTEAFF
TGTGCCATCAGATTTGGGACAGCAAACACTGAAGCTTTCTTT
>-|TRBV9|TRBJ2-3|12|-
CASSARGDTQYF
TGTGCCAGCAGCGCCCGCGGAGATACGCAGTATTTT
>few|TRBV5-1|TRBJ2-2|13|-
CASSLILGRELFF
TGCGCCAGCAGCTTGATCCTTGGCCGGGAGCTGTTTTTT
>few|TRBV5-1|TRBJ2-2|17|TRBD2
CASSLSAGGTVKEKLFF
TGCGCCAGCAGCTTGTCAGCGGGAGGGACGGTTAAAGAGAAGCTGTTTTTT
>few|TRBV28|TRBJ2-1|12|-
CASSLLVGEQFF
TGTGCCAGCAGTTTACTGGTGGGCGAGCAGTTCTTC
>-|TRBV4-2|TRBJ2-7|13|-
CASSQDNRYEQYF
TGTGCCAGCAGCCAAGATAACCGGTACGAGCAGTACTTC
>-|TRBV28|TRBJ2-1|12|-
CASPSGKNEQFF
TGTGCCAGCCCATCGGGTAAAAATGAGCAGTTCTTC
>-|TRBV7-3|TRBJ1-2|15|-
CASSLNGGEDYGYTF
TGTGCCAGCAGCCTGAATGGTGGGGAGGACTATGGCTACACCTTC
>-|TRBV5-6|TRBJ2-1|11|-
CASSLYNEQFF
TGTGCCAGCAGCCTATACAATGAGCAGTTCTTC
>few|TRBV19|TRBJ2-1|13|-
CASSFDSYNEQFF
TGTGCCAGTAGTTTTGACAGTTACAATGAGCAGTTCTTC
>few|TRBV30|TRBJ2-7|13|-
CAWKVARRYEQYF
TGTGCCTGGAAGGTAGCAAGGAGGTACGAGCAGTACTTC
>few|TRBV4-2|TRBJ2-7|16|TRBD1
CASSQDTGVGLYEQYF
TGTGCCAGCAGCCAAGATACAGGGGTAGGCCTTTACGAGCAGTACTTC
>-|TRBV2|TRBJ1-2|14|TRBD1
CASSEQGAEYGYTF
TGTGCCAGCAGTGAGCAGGGGGCAGAATATGGCTACACCTTC
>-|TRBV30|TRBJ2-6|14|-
CAWSGVSGANVLTF
TGTGCCTGGAGTGGAGTCTCTGGGGCCAACGTCCTGACTTTC
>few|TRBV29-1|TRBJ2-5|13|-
CSVERQVQETQYF
TGCAGCGTTGAAAGACAGGTCCAAGAGACCCAGTACTTC
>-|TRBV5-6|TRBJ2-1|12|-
CASSFTYNEQFF
TGTGCCAGCAGCTTTACTTACAATGAGCAGTTCTTC
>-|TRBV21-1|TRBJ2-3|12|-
CASSNCTDTQYF
TGTGCCAGCAGCAACTGCACAGATACGCAGTATTTT
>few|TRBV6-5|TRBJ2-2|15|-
CASIRSSPNTGELFF
TGTGCCAGCATCCGGAGTAGTCCGAACACCGGGGAGCTGTTTTTT
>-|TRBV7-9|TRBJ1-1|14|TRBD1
CASRRDRVYTEAFF
TGTGCCAGTCGCCGGGACAGGGTATACACTGAAGCTTTCTTT
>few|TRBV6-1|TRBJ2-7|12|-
CASTGLLYEQYF
TGTGCCAGCACCGGGTTACTCTACGAGCAGTACTTC
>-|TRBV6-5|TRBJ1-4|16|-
CASSYNRQAGGEKLFF
TGTGCCAGCAGTTACAATCGACAGGCCGGAGGTGAAAAACTGTTTTTT
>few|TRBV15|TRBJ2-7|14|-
CATSRVLTAYEQYF
TGTGCCACCAGCAGAGTCCTCACAGCCTACGAGCAGTACTTC
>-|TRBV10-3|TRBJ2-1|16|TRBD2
CAMGTKVAGGPNEQFF
TGTGCCATGGGAACTAAGGTAGCGGGAGGGCCCAATGAGCAGTTCTTC
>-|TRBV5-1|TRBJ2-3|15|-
CASSLYGSGIDTQYF
TGCGCCAGCAGCTTGTACGGGAGCGGCATAGATACGCAGTATTTT
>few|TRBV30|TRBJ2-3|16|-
CAGKVGHTYSTDTQYF
TGTGCCGGGAAGGTCGGTCACACGTACAGCACAGATACGCAGTATTTT
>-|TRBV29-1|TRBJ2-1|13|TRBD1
CSADPTGRREQFF
TGCAGCGCGGATCCGACAGGGCGCAGGGAGCAGTTCTTC
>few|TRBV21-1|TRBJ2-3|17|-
CASSKARTSGNTDTQYF
TGTGCCAGCAGCAAAGCAAGGACTAGCGGGAATACAGATACGCAGTATTTT
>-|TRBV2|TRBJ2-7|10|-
CASSEGEQYF
TGTGCCAGCAGTGAGGGAGAGCAGTACTTC
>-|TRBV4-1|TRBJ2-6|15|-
CASSQVVSGANVLTF
TGCGCCAGCAGCCAAGTTGTCTCTGGGGCCAACGTCCTGACTTTC
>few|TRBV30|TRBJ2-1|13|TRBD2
CAWILAGQNEQFF
TGTGCCTGGATACTAGCGGGACAAAATGAGCAGTTCTTC
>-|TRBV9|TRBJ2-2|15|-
CASSVGGRNTGELFF
TGTGCCAGCAGCGTAGGTGGACGCAACACCGGGGAGCTGTTTTTT
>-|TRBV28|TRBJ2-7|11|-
CASSPFYEQYF
TGTGCCAGCAGCCCCTTCTACGAGCAGTACTTC
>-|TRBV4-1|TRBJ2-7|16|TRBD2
CASSQGRASGTDEQYF
TGCGCCAGCAGCCAAGGTAGGGCTAGCGGGACGGACGAGCAGTACTTC
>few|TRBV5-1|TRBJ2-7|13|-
CASSFPQSREQYF
TGCGCCAGCAGCTTTCCCCAATCGCGAGAGCAGTACTTC
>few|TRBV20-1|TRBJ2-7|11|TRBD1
CSAKQGNEQYF
TGCAGTGCCAAACAGGGGAACGAGCAGTACTTC
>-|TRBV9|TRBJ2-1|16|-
CASSISGTYSYNEQFF
TGTGCCAGCAGCATCTCCGGGACTTACTCCTACAATGAGCAGTTCTTC
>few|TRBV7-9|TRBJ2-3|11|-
CASTQTDTQYF
TGTGCCAGCACCCAAACAGATACGCAGTATTTT
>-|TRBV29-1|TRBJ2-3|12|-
CSVEAAGDTQYF
TGCAGCGTTGAGGCGGCTGGGGATACGCAGTATTTT
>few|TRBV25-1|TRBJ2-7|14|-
CASSESSNPYEQYF
TGTGCCAGCAGTGAATCGTCGAACCCCTACGAGCAGTACTTC
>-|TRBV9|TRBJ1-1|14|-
CASSLTGVSTEAFF
TGTGCCAGCAGCTTGACGGGGGTAAGCACTGAAGCTTTCTTT
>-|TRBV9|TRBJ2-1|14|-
CASSVQVDYNEQFF
TGTGCCAGCAGCGTACAGGTGGACTACAATGAGCAGTTCTTC
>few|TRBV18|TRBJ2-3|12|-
CASSPGTDTQYF
TGTGCCAGCTCACCCGGGACAGATACGCAGTATTTT
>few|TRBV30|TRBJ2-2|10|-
CAWITGELFF
TGTGCCTGGATAACGGGGGAGCTGTTTTTT
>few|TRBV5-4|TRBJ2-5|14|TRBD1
CASSSGTGGETQYF
TGTGCCAGCAGCTCAGGGACAGGGGGCGAGACCCAGTACTTC
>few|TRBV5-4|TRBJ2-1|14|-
CASRPIGPRDEQFF
TGTGCCAGCCGTCCCATTGGTCCAAGGGATGAGCAGTTCTTC
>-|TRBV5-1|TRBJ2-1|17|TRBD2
CASSLLPSGSGGNEQFF
TGCGCCAGCAGCTTGTTACCTAGCGGGAGTGGAGGGAATGAGCAGTTCTTC
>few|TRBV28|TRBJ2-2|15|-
CASTPSPANTGELFF
TGTGCCAGCACACCCTCCCCTGCGAACACCGGGGAGCTGTTTTTT
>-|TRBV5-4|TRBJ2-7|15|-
CASSLSSGATYEQYF
TGTGCCAGCAGCTTGTCTTCCGGGGCAACCTACGAGCAGTACTTC